This T cell receptor (beta chain) was obtained from a study of blood T cell repertoires in COVID-19. Whole-study context: COVID-19 samples, acute and convalescent, were from the United States, Italy and Spain.

Trimming stripped 1 base from V and 5 bases from J, with 8 bases between. The length of the CDR3 is 13 residues. Germline V gives CDR1 SGHTA, CDR2 FQGNSA. Participant age was roughly 18 to 90 years, and participants resided in 20 to 30 US areas. Cohort assignment relied on participant-reported clinical history. Some clones are missing from TCRdb's copy, which holds only in-frame ones; the method was immunoSEQ multiplex PCR. The repertoire includes some 300,000 clones, around nine tenths of them detected once, and over 9% sits in the top ten. This TCR was recovered from a woman aged 30 to 39 who had recovered from COVID-19. The J gene is TRBJ1-2, the V gene TRBV7-2, with a tentative D call TRBD1 (5 bases). Sequencing used PBMCs or T cells enriched from blood (not recorded which). CDR3 residues: CASSLETEYGYTF. Here the CDR3 DNA reads TGTGCCAGCAGCTTAGAGACAGAATATGGCTACACCTTC.